This TCR beta chain emerged from a study of OX40 agonist ivuxolimab in advanced cancers. Overall study: The patients' treatment was ivuxolimab, an agonistic anti-OX40 (CD134) antibody. Findings and caveats of the study: Some nonresponders also had low normalized T-cell clonal expansion. Partly responding patients at 0.1-3.0 mg/kg showed some of the smallest clonal expansion.

From germline, CDR1 is MNHEY and CDR2 SVGAGI. The CDR3 spans 13 residues. V gave up 5 bases and J gave up 8 bases, with 15 bases separating them. Produced via immunoSEQ multiplex PCR; TCRdb's table is partial and in-frame only. The data show about 26,000 clones, with about 80% seen just once and around 12% held by the top ten. This clone appeared a few times. The antigen remains undetermined. The receptor was derived from an adult with an advanced solid tumor such as melanoma, head and neck, liver or kidney cancer. The sequences come from CD4+ or CD8+ T cells sorted from blood, collected in a trial of the OX40 agonist ivuxolimab. The chain has TRBV6-5 and TRBJ1-2; weak D call: TRBD1 (5 bases). The DNA for the CDR3 is TGTGCCAGCAGTACCGACCGGGGGGAAGGCTACACCTTC. Translated: CASSTDRGEGYTF.